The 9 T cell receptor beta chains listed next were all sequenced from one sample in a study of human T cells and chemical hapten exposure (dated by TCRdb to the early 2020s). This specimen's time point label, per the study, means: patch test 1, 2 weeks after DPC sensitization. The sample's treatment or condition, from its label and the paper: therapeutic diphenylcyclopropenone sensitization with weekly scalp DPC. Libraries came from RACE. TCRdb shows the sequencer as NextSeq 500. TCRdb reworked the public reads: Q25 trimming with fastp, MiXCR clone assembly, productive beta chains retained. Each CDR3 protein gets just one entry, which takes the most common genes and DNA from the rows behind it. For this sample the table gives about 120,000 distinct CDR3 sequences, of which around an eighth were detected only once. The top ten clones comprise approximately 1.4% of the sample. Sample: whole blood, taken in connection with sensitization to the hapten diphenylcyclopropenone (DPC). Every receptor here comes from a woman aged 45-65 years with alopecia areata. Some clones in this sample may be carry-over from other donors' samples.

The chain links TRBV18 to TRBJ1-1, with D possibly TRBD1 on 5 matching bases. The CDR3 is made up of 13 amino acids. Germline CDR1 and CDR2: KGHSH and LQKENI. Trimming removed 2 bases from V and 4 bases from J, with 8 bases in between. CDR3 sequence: CASSPGAGTEAFF. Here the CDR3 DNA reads TGTGCCAGCTCACCAGGGGCGGGCACTGAAGCTTTCTTT.

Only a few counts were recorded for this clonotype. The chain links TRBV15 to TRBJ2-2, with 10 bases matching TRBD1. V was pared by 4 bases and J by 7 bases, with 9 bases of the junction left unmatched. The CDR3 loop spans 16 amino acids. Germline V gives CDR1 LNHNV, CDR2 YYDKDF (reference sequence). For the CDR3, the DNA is TGTGCCACCAGCACGATAGGGACAGGGGTGTACGGGGAGCTGTTTTTT. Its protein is CATSTIGTGVYGELFF.

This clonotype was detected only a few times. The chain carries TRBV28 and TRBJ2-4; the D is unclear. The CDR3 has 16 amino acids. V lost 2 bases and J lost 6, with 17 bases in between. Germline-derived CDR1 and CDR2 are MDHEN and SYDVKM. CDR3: CASSLTHQARRNIQYF. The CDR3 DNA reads TGTGCCAGCAGTTTAACGCACCAGGCACGTAGAAACATTCAGTACTTC.

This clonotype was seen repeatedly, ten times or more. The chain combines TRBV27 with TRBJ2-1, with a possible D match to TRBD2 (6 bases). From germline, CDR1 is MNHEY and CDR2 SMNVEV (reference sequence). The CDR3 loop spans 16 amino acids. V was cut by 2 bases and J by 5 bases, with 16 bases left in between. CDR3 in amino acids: CASSLVRRGGNNEQFF. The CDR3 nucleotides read TGTGCCAGCAGTTTAGTTAGGCGGGGCGGGAACAATGAGCAGTTCTTC.

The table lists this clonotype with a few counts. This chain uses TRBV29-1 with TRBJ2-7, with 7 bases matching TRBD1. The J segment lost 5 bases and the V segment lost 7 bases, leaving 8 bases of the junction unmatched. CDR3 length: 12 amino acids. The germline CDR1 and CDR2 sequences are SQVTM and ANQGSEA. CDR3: CSAGQVPNEQYF. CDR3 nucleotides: TGCAGCGCCGGACAGGTCCCCAACGAGCAGTACTTC.

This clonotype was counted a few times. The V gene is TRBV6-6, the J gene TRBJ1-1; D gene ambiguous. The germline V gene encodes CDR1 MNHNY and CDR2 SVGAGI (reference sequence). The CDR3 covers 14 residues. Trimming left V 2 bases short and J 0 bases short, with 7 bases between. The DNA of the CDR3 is TGTGCCAGCAGTTACGGCAGAATGAACACTGAAGCTTTCTTT. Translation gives CASSYGRMNTEAFF.

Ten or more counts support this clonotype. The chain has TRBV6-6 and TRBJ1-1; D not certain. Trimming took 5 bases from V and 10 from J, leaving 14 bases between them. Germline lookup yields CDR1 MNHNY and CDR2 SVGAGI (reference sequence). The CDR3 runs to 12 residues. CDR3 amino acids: CASSPLDPGAFF. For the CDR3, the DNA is TGTGCCAGCAGTCCACTGGACCCCGGAGCTTTCTTT.

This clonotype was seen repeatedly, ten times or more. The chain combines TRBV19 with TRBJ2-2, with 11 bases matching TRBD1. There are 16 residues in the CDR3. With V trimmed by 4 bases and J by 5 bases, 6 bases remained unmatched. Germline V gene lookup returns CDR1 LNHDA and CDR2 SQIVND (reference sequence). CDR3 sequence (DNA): TGTGCCAGTAGTAAACCGGGACAGGGGGGAACCGGGGAGCTGTTTTTT. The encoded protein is CASSKPGQGGTGELFF.

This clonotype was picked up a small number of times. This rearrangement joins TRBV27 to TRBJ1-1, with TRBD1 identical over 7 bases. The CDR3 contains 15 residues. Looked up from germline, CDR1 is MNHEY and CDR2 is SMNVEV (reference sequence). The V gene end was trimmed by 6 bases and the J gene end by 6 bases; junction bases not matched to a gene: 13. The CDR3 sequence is CASRRPDRVISEAFF. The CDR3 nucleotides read TGTGCCAGCAGACGGCCCGACAGGGTAATTTCTGAAGCTTTCTTT.